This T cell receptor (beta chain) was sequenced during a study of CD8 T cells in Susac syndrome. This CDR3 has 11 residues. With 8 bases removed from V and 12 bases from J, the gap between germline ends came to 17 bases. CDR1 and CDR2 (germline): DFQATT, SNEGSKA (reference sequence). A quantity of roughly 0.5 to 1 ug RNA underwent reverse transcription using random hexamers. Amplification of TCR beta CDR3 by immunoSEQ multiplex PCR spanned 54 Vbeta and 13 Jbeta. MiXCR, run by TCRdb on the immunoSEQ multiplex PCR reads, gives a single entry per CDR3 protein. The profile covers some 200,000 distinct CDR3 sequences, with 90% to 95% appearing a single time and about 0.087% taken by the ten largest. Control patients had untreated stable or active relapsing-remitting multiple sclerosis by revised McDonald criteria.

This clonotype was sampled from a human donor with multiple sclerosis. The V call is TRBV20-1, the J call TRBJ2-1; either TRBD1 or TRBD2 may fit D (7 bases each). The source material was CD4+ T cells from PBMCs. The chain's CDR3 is CSPRGGSGQFF. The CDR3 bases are TGCAGTCCCAGGGGGGGGAGTGGGCAGTTCTTC.